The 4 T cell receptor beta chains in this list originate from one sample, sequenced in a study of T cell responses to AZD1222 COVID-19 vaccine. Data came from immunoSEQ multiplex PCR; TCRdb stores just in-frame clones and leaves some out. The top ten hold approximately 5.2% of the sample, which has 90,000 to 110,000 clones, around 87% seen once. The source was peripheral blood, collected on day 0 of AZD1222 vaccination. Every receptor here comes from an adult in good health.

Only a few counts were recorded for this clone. CDR3 DNA sequence: TGTGCCAGCAGCTTAGGGCGCGGGAACGAGCAGTACTTC. The encoded protein is CASSLGRGNEQYF. The gene calls are TRBV11-3 and TRBJ2-7, with a possible D match to TRBD2 (6 bases). Trimming took off 1 base at V and 5 bases at J, with 9 bases between the two ends. CDR1 and CDR2 (germline): SGHNT, YENEEA. The CDR3 totals 13 residues. The variable domain in full, completed from reference TRBV11-3 and TRBJ2-7, reads EAGVVQSPRYKIIEKKQPVAFWCNPISGHNTLYWYLQNLGQGPELLIRYENEEAVDDSQLPKDRFSAERLKGVDSTLKIQPAELGDSAVYLCASSLGRGNEQYFGPGTRLTVT.

DNA for the CDR3: TGTGCCAGTAGTTTCTCGGGACAGGGGCCAACTAACTATGGCTACACCTTC. Its protein product is CASSFSGQGPTNYGYTF. The J gene is TRBJ1-2, the V gene TRBV19; TRBD1 aligns across 10 bases. The V segment lost 5 bases and the J segment 0 bases; nucleotides outside the gene matches: 9. Germline V gene sequence: CDR1 LNHDA, CDR2 SQIVND (reference sequence). The CDR3 has 17 residues.

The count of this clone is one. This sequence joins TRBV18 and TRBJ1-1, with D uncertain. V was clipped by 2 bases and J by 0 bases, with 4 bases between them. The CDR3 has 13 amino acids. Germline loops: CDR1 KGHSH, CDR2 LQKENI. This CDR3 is CASSPGLNTEAFF. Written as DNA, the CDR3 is TGTGCCAGCTCACCAGGGTTGAACACTGAAGCTTTCTTT.

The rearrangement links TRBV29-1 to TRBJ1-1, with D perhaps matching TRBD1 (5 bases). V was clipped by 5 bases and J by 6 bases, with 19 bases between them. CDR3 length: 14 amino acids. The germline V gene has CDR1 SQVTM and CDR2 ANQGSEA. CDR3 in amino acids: CSVRIPPGQAEAFF. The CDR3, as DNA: TGCAGCGTTCGGATACCCCCAGGGCAGGCTGAAGCTTTCTTT.